This T cell receptor beta chain was recorded in a study of OX40 agonist ivuxolimab in advanced cancers. The assay was immunoSEQ multiplex PCR, and TCRdb's table has in-frame clones only and misses some. The sample consists of about 49,000 clones, 85% of them appearing once. V lost 4 bases to trimming and J lost 3 bases; unmatched junction nucleotides: 0. CDR1 is SGHVS, CDR2 FQNEAQ, per germline. The CDR3 sequence is 15 residues long. This clone has a single count. This TCR came from an adult with an advanced solid tumor such as melanoma, head and neck, liver or kidney cancer. This rearrangement joins TRBV7-8 to TRBJ2-3; 14 nucleotides match TRBD2. The specimen comprised CD4+ or CD8+ T cells sorted from blood, sampled in a trial of the OX40 agonist ivuxolimab. CDR3 region: CASSWTSGRTDTQYF. The DNA of the CDR3 is TGTGCCAGCAGCTGGACTAGCGGGAGGACAGATACGCAGTATTTT.